The entry that follows covers one TCR beta chain sequence. Its antigen is undetermined. This specimen comes from a study of shared clonotypes between healthy human individuals. General observations from the study: Estimated richness values were generally larger in naive subsets than in memory subsets.

Assay used: immunoSEQ multiplex PCR; TCRdb lists only in-frame clones, some missing. The table shows 2 million to 2.5 million clones, with over 90% occurring only once. This sequence was found in a man younger than 35 in good health. Some clones in this sample may be carry-over from other donors' samples. Sequenced: naive CD4+ T cells from PBMCs. Subset here: CD45RA+ positively selected.

DNA for the CDR3: TGTGCCAGTAGTATAACTGTCTCCTACGAGCAGTACTTC. Protein sequence: CASSITVSYEQYF. The V call is TRBV19, the J call TRBJ2-7; D gene ambiguous. The V and J ends lost 2 bases and 0 bases respectively, with 5 bases between them. Germline CDR1 and CDR2: LNHDA and SQIVND (reference sequence). The length of the CDR3 is 13 residues.